Here is one T cell receptor (beta chain) with its context. Only in-frame clones appear in the TCRdb table, and some are missing; sequencing was by immunoSEQ multiplex PCR. Of around 25,000 clones in the sample, roughly 95% were seen once. Germline values: CDR1 SGDLS, CDR2 YYNGEE. This CDR3 comprises 16 residues. The V end was cut by 2 bases, the J end by 2 bases, with 15 bases between. The data stem from a study of preoperative IRX-2 immunotherapy in early breast cancer. The treatment: preoperative locoregional IRX-2 cytokine immunotherapy. The J gene is TRBJ2-3, the V gene TRBV9; maybe TRBD2 (5 bases). The sequence was obtained from a human donor with breast cancer. Sample: tumor tissue, taken after IRX-2 immunotherapy. The CDR3 loop is CASSVGPSLYTDTQYF. CDR3 in DNA: TGTGCCAGCAGCGTCGGTCCTAGCCTATACACAGATACGCAGTATTTT.